These T cell receptor beta chains were read from a single sample in a study of response to subunit inactivated influenza vaccine. TCRdb used MiXCR to reprocess the RT-PCR reads, holding one entry per CDR3 protein. The sample consists of a few hundred thousand distinct CDR3 sequences, about 14% of them appearing once. Sequencing used PBMCs from blood, obtained roughly 13 days after vaccination. All receptors come from a man in his forties or fifties who received an inactivated influenza vaccine. The CDR3 runs from the conserved cysteine through the conserved F or W. The D gene is left open where the match is weak. The size of a clone is reported for some rows only, either as once, few or many, or as a class for expanded clones.

J gene: TRBJ2-5
D gene: TRBD2
clone size: NA
V gene: TRBV2
CDR3 DNA: TGTGCCAGCAGTCAACCGGGACTAGCGGCACAAGAGACCCAGTACTTC
CDR3 protein: CASSQPGLAAQETQYF

J gene: TRBJ2-1
D gene: TRBD2
clone size: many
V gene: TRBV5-1
CDR3 DNA: TGCGCCAGCACCGGGGAGGCGGGAGAACTCAATGAGCAGTTCTTC
CDR3 protein: CASTGEAGELNEQFF

J gene: TRBJ2-1
D gene: TRBD1
clone size: few
V gene: TRBV15
CDR3 DNA: TGTGCCACCAGCAAATACAGGGGGCTGAACAATGAGCAGTTCTTC
CDR3 protein: CATSKYRGLNNEQFF

J gene: TRBJ2-3
D gene: NA
clone size: many
V gene: TRBV20-1
CDR3 DNA: TGCAGTGCTAGAGATCTAGGCGAGGGAGGCACAGATACGCAGTATTTT
CDR3 protein: CSARDLGEGGTDTQYF

J gene: TRBJ2-3
D gene: NA
clone size: NA
V gene: TRBV30
CDR3 DNA: TGTGCCTGGAGTGTGTCTACTAATACGCAGTATTTT
CDR3 protein: CAWSVSTNTQYF

J gene: TRBJ1-2
D gene: NA
clone size: NA
V gene: TRBV4-2
CDR3 DNA: TGTGCCAGCAGCCTATCAGGGGATCTAACCTATGGCTACACCTTC
CDR3 protein: CASSLSGDLTYGYTF

J gene: TRBJ2-1
D gene: TRBD2
clone size: many
V gene: TRBV29-1
CDR3 DNA: TGCAGCGTTGAGCTTAGCGGGAGGCCATCCTACAATGAGCAGTTCTTC
CDR3 protein: CSVELSGRPSYNEQFF

J gene: TRBJ1-1
D gene: TRBD1
clone size: NA
V gene: TRBV3-1
CDR3 DNA: TGTGCCAGCAGCCCAGGGGGTACCACTGAAGCTTTCTTT
CDR3 protein: CASSPGGTTEAFF

J gene: TRBJ1-4
D gene: NA
clone size: few
V gene: TRBV6-5
CDR3 DNA: TGTGCCAGCAGTTACTTGCCAGGGAATAATGAAAAACTGTTTTTT
CDR3 protein: CASSYLPGNNEKLFF

J gene: TRBJ2-2
D gene: NA
clone size: NA
V gene: TRBV6-5
CDR3 DNA: TGTGCCAGCAGTTACAATGCGGGATCAGCCGGGGAGCTGTTTTTT
CDR3 protein: CASSYNAGSAGELFF

J gene: TRBJ2-7
D gene: TRBD1
clone size: NA
V gene: TRBV18
CDR3 DNA: TGTGCCAGCTCATCACCGGGACAGGGCTTCGAGCAGTACTTC
CDR3 protein: CASSSPGQGFEQYF

J gene: TRBJ1-2
D gene: TRBD1
clone size: NA
V gene: TRBV28
CDR3 DNA: TGTGCCAGCAACCTCTCTGAGGGGGCGGGGGGCTACACCTTC
CDR3 protein: CASNLSEGAGGYTF

J gene: TRBJ2-1
D gene: NA
clone size: many
V gene: TRBV2
CDR3 DNA: TGTGCCAGCACCCGAGGACTCATCCGTGAGCAGTTCTTC
CDR3 protein: CASTRGLIREQFF

J gene: TRBJ1-5
D gene: TRBD1
clone size: NA
V gene: TRBV6-1
CDR3 DNA: TGTGCCAGCGGACAGGGGAGGAATCAGCCCCAGCATTTT
CDR3 protein: CASGQGRNQPQHF

J gene: TRBJ1-2
D gene: NA
clone size: NA
V gene: TRBV10-3
CDR3 DNA: TGTGCCATCAGAGGTGTCAATGGCTACACCTTC
CDR3 protein: CAIRGVNGYTF

J gene: TRBJ2-2
D gene: NA
clone size: few
V gene: TRBV5-1
CDR3 DNA: TGCGCCAGCAGCTTTGACGCGGGAAGGGCCGGGGAGCTGTTTTTT
CDR3 protein: CASSFDAGRAGELFF

J gene: TRBJ1-4
D gene: NA
clone size: few
V gene: TRBV7-2
CDR3 DNA: TGTGCCAGCAGCTCCCAGACGGCGGCAACTAATGAAAAACTGTTTTTT
CDR3 protein: CASSSQTAATNEKLFF

J gene: TRBJ1-1
D gene: NA
clone size: few
V gene: TRBV10-3
CDR3 DNA: TGTGCCATCAGGGCGACAGGAGACAACACTGAAGCTTTCTTT
CDR3 protein: CAIRATGDNTEAFF

J gene: TRBJ2-2
D gene: NA
clone size: few
V gene: TRBV20-1
CDR3 DNA: TGCAGTGCTAGGAGCAGGGGGGTCACCGGGGAGCTGTTTTTT
CDR3 protein: CSARSRGVTGELFF

J gene: TRBJ2-3
D gene: NA
clone size: few
V gene: TRBV14
CDR3 DNA: TGTGCCAGCAGCCAAGGTTGGCTAACTAGTGATAGCACAGATACGCAGTATTTT
CDR3 protein: CASSQGWLTSDSTDTQYF

J gene: TRBJ2-7
D gene: TRBD2
clone size: many
V gene: TRBV7-2
CDR3 DNA: TGTGCCAGCAGCTCTAGCGGGGGGGCCTACGAGCAGTACTTC
CDR3 protein: CASSSSGGAYEQYF

J gene: TRBJ2-3
D gene: NA
clone size: few
V gene: TRBV29-1
CDR3 DNA: TGCAGCGTTGCGGTTTCTCGTGATACGCAGTATTTT
CDR3 protein: CSVAVSRDTQYF

J gene: TRBJ1-4
D gene: TRBD1
clone size: few
V gene: TRBV4-3
CDR3 DNA: TGCGCCAGCAGCTGGACAGGGGATGAAAAACTGTTTTTT
CDR3 protein: CASSWTGDEKLFF

J gene: TRBJ2-3
D gene: NA
clone size: NA
V gene: TRBV28
CDR3 DNA: TGTGCCAGCAGACTGGGGGGGGGGCGGTATACGCAGTATTTT
CDR3 protein: CASRLGGGRYTQYF

J gene: TRBJ2-3
D gene: NA
clone size: few
V gene: TRBV4-3
CDR3 DNA: TGCGCCAGCAGCCAAGTCGGGGCTAGCACAGATACGCAGTATTTT
CDR3 protein: CASSQVGASTDTQYF

J gene: TRBJ1-1
D gene: TRBD1
clone size: NA
V gene: TRBV29-1
CDR3 DNA: TGCAGCGCCCAGGACAGGAATGAAGCTTTCTTT
CDR3 protein: CSAQDRNEAFF

J gene: TRBJ2-1
D gene: NA
clone size: few
V gene: TRBV24-1
CDR3 DNA: TGTGCCACCAGCCCGGGACATGCCTGGGATGAGCAGTTCTTC
CDR3 protein: CATSPGHAWDEQFF

J gene: TRBJ2-7
D gene: TRBD1
clone size: few
V gene: TRBV7-9
CDR3 DNA: TGTGCCAGCAGCTCCTGGCCGGGACAGTACGAGCAGTACTTC
CDR3 protein: CASSSWPGQYEQYF

J gene: TRBJ2-5
D gene: TRBD2
clone size: few
V gene: TRBV6-5
CDR3 DNA: TGTGCCAGCAGTTACTCGGCTAGCGGGCAAGAGACCCAGTACTTC
CDR3 protein: CASSYSASGQETQYF

J gene: TRBJ2-7
D gene: NA
clone size: NA
V gene: TRBV21-1
CDR3 DNA: TGTGCCAGCAGACACCGGGACAGGGGGCGCCGGGGAGAGCAGTACTTC
CDR3 protein: CASRHRDRGRRGEQYF

J gene: TRBJ2-4
D gene: TRBD2
clone size: many
V gene: TRBV15
CDR3 DNA: TGTGCCACCAGCAGAGATGGGCTAGCGGGAGAAGCTAGCATTCAGTACTTC
CDR3 protein: CATSRDGLAGEASIQYF

J gene: TRBJ2-2
D gene: NA
clone size: few
V gene: TRBV7-9
CDR3 DNA: TGTGCCAGCGAAGTAGTCAGGCCCAACACCGGGGAGCTGTTTTTT
CDR3 protein: CASEVVRPNTGELFF

J gene: TRBJ2-2
D gene: NA
clone size: NA
V gene: TRBV5-1
CDR3 DNA: TGCGCCAGCAGCCGGCCCTTAAGAAACACCGGGGAGCTGTTTTTT
CDR3 protein: CASSRPLRNTGELFF

J gene: TRBJ2-7
D gene: NA
clone size: few
V gene: TRBV2
CDR3 DNA: TGTGCCAGCAGGCAAACCGGGACTCGGAGATACGAGCAGTACTTC
CDR3 protein: CASRQTGTRRYEQYF

J gene: TRBJ2-1
D gene: NA
clone size: many
V gene: TRBV18
CDR3 DNA: TGTGCCAGCTCAGCAGTGATGGGGGGTTGGAATGAGCAGTTCTTC
CDR3 protein: CASSAVMGGWNEQFF

J gene: TRBJ2-5
D gene: NA
clone size: NA
V gene: TRBV11-2
CDR3 DNA: TGTGCCAGCAGCTTAGTATCTCTCCAAGAGACCCAGTACTTC
CDR3 protein: CASSLVSLQETQYF

J gene: TRBJ2-5
D gene: NA
clone size: many
V gene: TRBV28
CDR3 DNA: TGTGCCAGCAGTTTAAGGATGACAGCCCTCTGGGAGACCCAGTACTTC
CDR3 protein: CASSLRMTALWETQYF

J gene: TRBJ2-1
D gene: TRBD2
clone size: few
V gene: TRBV7-7
CDR3 DNA: TGTGCCAGCAGCTTATCGATGTCGCGGGAGGGAGGGTCCAATGAGCAGTTCTTC
CDR3 protein: CASSLSMSREGGSNEQFF

J gene: TRBJ1-5
D gene: TRBD1
clone size: NA
V gene: TRBV6-2/TRBV6-3
CDR3 DNA: TGTGCCAGCAGGTCGACAGGGGGCAATCAGCCCCAGCATTTT
CDR3 protein: CASRSTGGNQPQHF

J gene: TRBJ1-5
D gene: NA
clone size: few
V gene: TRBV6-1
CDR3 DNA: TGTGCCAGCAGTGGGCGGGTAGATCAGCCCCAGCATTTT
CDR3 protein: CASSGRVDQPQHF

J gene: TRBJ2-1
D gene: NA
clone size: NA
V gene: TRBV9
CDR3 DNA: TGTGCCAGCAGCGTAAACAGGGCGGAGGCCTACAATGAGCAGTTCTTC
CDR3 protein: CASSVNRAEAYNEQFF

J gene: TRBJ2-3
D gene: NA
clone size: many
V gene: TRBV10-3
CDR3 DNA: TGTGCCATCACCGCAGGGCCGGGAGATACGCAGTATTTT
CDR3 protein: CAITAGPGDTQYF

J gene: TRBJ1-1
D gene: NA
clone size: NA
V gene: TRBV7-9
CDR3 DNA: TGTGCCGGGAAACAGGGTGGGGACACTGAAGCTTTCTTT
CDR3 protein: CAGKQGGDTEAFF